This TCR beta chain was recorded in a study of Graves' ophthalmopathy and Graves' hyperthyroidism. CDR3 length equals 15 residues. CDR1 is SGHTA and CDR2 is FQGNSA in the germline V gene. Deletions cut 5 bases from V and 1 base from J, with 14 bases between. TCR beta CDR3 amplification used RNA transcripts. The workflow started with a first-round RT-PCR run with HTBI primers and then moved on to a second-round multiplex PCR. One entry per CDR3 protein, called by TCRdb with MiXCR from the multiplex PCR reads. In the table there are some 350,000 distinct CDR3 sequences, approximately 18% of which are singletons. This clonotype has ten or more counts. Its matching antigen is unknown. Findings of the study overall: It was with 65% to 71% sensitivity and approximately 72% specificity that the model predicted ophthalmopathy progression.

The V and J genes are TRBV7-2 and TRBJ2-5, with D unclear. The source is an adult woman with stable Graves' hyperthyroidism. The material sequenced was peripheral blood. In DNA, the CDR3 is TGTGCCAGCAGCCTTAGGACGGGCCCCCAAGAGACCCAGTACTTC. Translating gives CASSLRTGPQETQYF.